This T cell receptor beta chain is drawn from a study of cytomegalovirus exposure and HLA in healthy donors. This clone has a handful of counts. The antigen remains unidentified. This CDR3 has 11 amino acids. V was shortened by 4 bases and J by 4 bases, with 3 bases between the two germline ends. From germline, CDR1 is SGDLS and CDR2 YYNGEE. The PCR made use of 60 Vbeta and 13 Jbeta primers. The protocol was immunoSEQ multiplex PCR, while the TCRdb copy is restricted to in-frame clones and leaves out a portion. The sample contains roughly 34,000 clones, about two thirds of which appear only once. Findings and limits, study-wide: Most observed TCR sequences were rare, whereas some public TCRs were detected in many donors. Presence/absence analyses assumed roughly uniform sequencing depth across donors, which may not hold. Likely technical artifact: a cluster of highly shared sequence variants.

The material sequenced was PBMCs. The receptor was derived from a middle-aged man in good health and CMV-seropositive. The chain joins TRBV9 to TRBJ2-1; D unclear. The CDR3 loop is CASSPYNEQFF. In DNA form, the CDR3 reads TGTGCCAGCAGCCCATACAATGAGCAGTTCTTC.